This T cell receptor (beta chain) was sequenced during a study of blood T cell repertoires in COVID-19. For the study at large: The United States, Italy and Spain provided the acute and convalescent COVID-19 samples. The analysed material was cDNA or gDNA that came from T cells, B-cell-depleted T cells, or PBMCs.

In the source study's methods: Using reference gene primer amplification, nucleated cell counts were estimated. Generated by immunoSEQ multiplex PCR, the TCRdb table keeps only in-frame clones and is missing some. The V and J calls and clone size were taken over from that table, and D and trimming were inferred from the DNA. This table has fewer than 90,000 clones, more than 80% appearing once. After removal of 6 bases from V and 6 bases from J, the junction contained 8 bases not matched to a gene. Germline lookup yields CDR1 SNHLY and CDR2 FYNNEI. The CDR3 covers 14 residues. The chain has TRBV2 and TRBJ2-1; 7 bases map to TRBD2. The TCR was taken from a woman older than 75 with active COVID-19. Sequencing input: peripheral blood. In DNA, the CDR3 is TGTGCCAGCAGCTCCTGGGGCGGGAGCAATGAGCAGTTCTTC. Residues: CASSSWGGSNEQFF.